These 32 T cell receptor beta chains came from one sample sequenced in a study of STAT3 mutations in large granular lymphocyte leukemia. General study results and limits: Every T-cell large granular lymphocyte leukemia patient had at least one immunodominant TCR beta clonotype.

Their cognate antigens are unknown. The table came from immunoSEQ multiplex PCR; TCRdb's copy has only in-frame clones and leaves some out. The table has more than 10,000 clones, about nine tenths seen once. Sequencing was carried out using peripheral blood mononuclear cells. All receptors come from a man aged 40-49 years with T-cell large granular lymphocyte leukemia. Some clones in this sample may be carry-over from other donors' samples.

The chain links TRBV5-1 to TRBJ2-7; D is possibly TRBD1 or TRBD2 (5 bases each). Germline V lookup: CDR1 SGHRS, CDR2 YFSETQ. The CDR3 sequence is 15 residues long. V was pared by 6 bases and J by 2 bases, with 18 bases between. The CDR3 DNA reads as TGCGCCAGCAAACACGGGACGGTTGAAACCTACGAGCAGTACTTC. Translation gives CASKHGTVETYEQYF.

The chain is built from TRBV18 and TRBJ2-5, with 12 positions matching TRBD2. V dropped 3 bases and J dropped 2; count of bases not matched to a gene: 4. This CDR3 region has 16 residues. CDR1 KGHSH and CDR2 LQKENI come from the germline V gene. CDR3 DNA sequence: TGTGCCAGCTCACCCCTAGCGGGGGGGCCGCAAGAGACCCAGTACTTC. It codes for CASSPLAGGPQETQYF.

This chain joins TRBV5-5 and TRBJ2-7; tentatively, D is TRBD1 or TRBD2 (5 bases each). The CDR3 is 16 residues long. Germline CDR1 is SGHKS and CDR2 is YYEKEE (reference sequence). V was pared by 2 bases and J by 0 bases, with 15 bases between. DNA for the CDR3: TGTGCCAGCAGCTTCGCCGGGACGCAAAGCTCCTACGAGCAGTACTTC. This encodes CASSFAGTQSSYEQYF.

The chain uses TRBV19 and TRBJ2-2, with D possibly being TRBD2 (6 bases). This CDR3 spans 17 amino acids. Trimming pared 3 bases from V and 1 base from J, leaving 15 bases between. CDR1 is LNHDA and CDR2 is SQIVND in the germline V gene (reference sequence). This chain's CDR3 is CASSIRRDTLNTGELFF. In nucleotides, the CDR3 is TGTGCCAGTAGTATTAGGAGGGATACATTGAACACCGGGGAGCTGTTTTTT.

Details on this clone: This sample also contains other DNA sequences that code for the same CDR3. The V and J genes are TRBV7-9 and TRBJ2-1; 14 nucleotides agree with TRBD2. The CDR3 contains 16 residues. J gave up 6 bases and V 5 bases, and 6 bases lay outside the gene matches. CDR1 and CDR2 (germline): SEHNR, FQNEAQ (reference sequence). The CDR3 DNA is TGTGCCAGCAGCCCCCCGACTAGCGGGGGGGCCAATGAGCAGTTCTTC. Its translation is CASSPPTSGGANEQFF.

This clone is a singleton in its sample. V gene TRBV4-3 combines with J gene TRBJ2-7; 8 bases are a match to TRBD1. Germline V gene lookup returns CDR1 LGHNA and CDR2 YSLEER. The CDR3 contains 15 residues. With 1 base clipped from V and 2 bases from J, the junction kept 4 bases outside the gene matches. CDR3 loop: CASSQVRGQAYEQYF. In DNA, the CDR3 is TGCGCCAGCAGCCAAGTTCGGGGACAGGCCTACGAGCAGTACTTC.

The genes are TRBV13 and TRBJ1-6; D call uncertain. Trimming removed 0 bases at V and 1 base at J, with 4 bases between. This CDR3 is 15 amino acids long. Germline V lookup: CDR1 PRHDT, CDR2 FYEKMQ (reference sequence). The CDR3 sequence: CASSLGQSYNSPLHF. CDR3 sequence (DNA): TGTGCCAGCAGCTTAGGCCAGTCCTATAATTCACCCCTCCACTTT. Full variable domain (remainder filled in from reference TRBV13 and TRBJ1-6): AAGVIQSPRHLIKEKRETATLKCYPIPRHDTVYWYQQGPGQDPQFLISFYEKMQSDKGSIPDRFSAQQFSDYHSELNMSSLELGDSALYFCASSLGQSYNSPLHFGNGTRLTVT.

The genes are TRBV9 and TRBJ2-3; 9 positions agree with TRBD2. This CDR3 is built from 15 residues. J lost 2 bases, V lost 0 bases, and 1 base had no gene match. Germline CDR1 reads SGDLS; CDR2 reads YYNGEE. CDR3 amino acids: CASSVVAGDTDTQYF. As DNA, the CDR3 is TGTGCCAGCAGCGTAGTAGCGGGGGACACAGATACGCAGTATTTT.

V gene TRBV28 combines with J gene TRBJ2-7; 10 nucleotides line up with TRBD1. The V and J ends lost 6 bases and 4 bases, in that order; junction bases with no gene match: 9. The germline V gene encodes CDR1 MDHEN and CDR2 SYDVKM. The CDR3 contains 15 residues. This CDR3 reads CASSPNRDRGYEQYF. CDR3 DNA: TGTGCCAGCAGCCCAAACCGGGACAGGGGTTACGAGCAGTACTTC.

V gene TRBV28 combines with J gene TRBJ1-2; 7 nucleotides align to TRBD1. CDR1 MDHEN and CDR2 SYDVKM come from the germline V gene. The CDR3 is 15 residues long. With V trimmed by 2 bases and J by 4 bases, 7 bases remained unmatched. This chain's CDR3 is CASSLDGTDSYGYTF. CDR3 DNA: TGTGCCAGCAGTTTAGATGGGACAGACAGCTATGGCTACACCTTC.

The V gene is TRBV5-1, the J gene TRBJ1-1; no clear D gene. The V gene's germline CDR1 is SGHRS and CDR2 YFSETQ. The ends were cut back, 1 base at V and 4 bases at J, with 14 bases in the middle. This CDR3 has 15 residues. The CDR3 loop is CASSLTQTEATEAFF. CDR3 in DNA: TGCGCCAGCAGCTTGACCCAGACGGAGGCCACTGAAGCTTTCTTT.

J is TRBJ2-3 and V is TRBV7-8; D perhaps matches TRBD1 (5 bases). This CDR3 comprises 16 residues. The V end was cut by 5 bases, the J end by 4 bases, with 19 bases between. Germline V gene lookup returns CDR1 SGHVS and CDR2 FQNEAQ. The CDR3 loop is CASSPLDSQGSDTQYF. CDR3 nucleotides: TGTGCCAGCAGCCCGTTAGACAGTCAAGGATCAGATACGCAGTATTTT.

This chain joins TRBV2 and TRBJ1-1; 7 positions agree with TRBD1. V gave up 10 bases and J gave up 3 bases; unmatched junction bases: 14. The CDR3 has 15 amino acids. Per germline, CDR1 SNHLY and CDR2 FYNNEI. The CDR3 DNA sequence: TGTGCCACCTCCCCCAGGGGGTCTAGGGACACTGAAGCTTTCTTT. Translation: CATSPRGSRDTEAFF.

CDR3 amino acids: CATNQQGLSSGNTIYF. The CDR3 nucleotides are TGTGCCACCAACCAACAGGGGTTGAGCTCTGGAAACACCATATATTTT. This chain uses TRBV18 with TRBJ1-3; 7 positions match TRBD1. The V and J ends lost 10 bases and 0 bases, in that order; junction bases with no gene match: 12. Germline values: CDR1 KGHSH, CDR2 LQKENI. This CDR3 is built from 16 residues. The complete variable domain, with remaining parts taken from reference TRBV18 and TRBJ1-3, reads NAGVMQNPRHLVRRRGQEARLRCSPMKGHSHVYWYRQLPEEGLKFMVYLQKENIIDESGMPKERFSAEFPKEGPSILRIQQVVRGDSAAYFCATNQQGLSSGNTIYFGEGSWLTVV.

This chain uses TRBV5-4 with TRBJ2-6; a weak D match, TRBD1 (6 bases). V was shortened by 3 bases and J by 4 bases, with 11 bases between the two germline ends. The CDR3 spans 15 residues. Germline CDR1 is SGHNT and CDR2 is YYREEE (reference sequence). This CDR3 is CASSSRGAGANVLTF. CDR3 DNA sequence: TGTGCCAGCAGCTCCAGGGGAGCGGGGGCCAACGTCCTGACTTTC.

This sequence joins TRBV7-2 and TRBJ1-1; D is undetermined. The CDR3 totals 13 residues. Trimming removed 7 bases from V and 1 base from J, with 10 bases in between. Germline V gene lookup returns CDR1 SGHTA and CDR2 FQGNSA. CDR3 sequence: CASTLGWNTEAFF. The DNA for the CDR3 is TGTGCCAGCACCCTCGGCTGGAACACTGAAGCTTTCTTT.

This clone was counted a single time. The chain recombines TRBV6-5 with TRBJ1-3; no firm D call. Trimming stripped 0 bases from V and 0 bases from J, with 9 bases between. The CDR3 extends over 16 amino acids. CDR1 is MNHEY and CDR2 is SVGAGI in the germline V gene. The CDR3 here is CASSYSSEDSGNTIYF. The DNA for the CDR3 is TGTGCCAGCAGTTACTCGAGTGAGGACTCTGGAAACACCATATATTTT.

This clone was seen a handful of times. V and J are TRBV7-2 and TRBJ1-5; D remains unclear. This CDR3 has 15 residues. Per germline, CDR1 SGHTA and CDR2 FQGNSA. V shed 3 bases and J shed 0 bases, with 9 bases lying between them. The CDR3 DNA sequence: TGTGCCAGCAGCTTGTATAGCGATAGCAATCAGCCCCAGCATTTT. Translation: CASSLYSDSNQPQHF.

This rearrangement joins TRBV25-1 to TRBJ1-1; maybe TRBD1 (5 bases). Germline V gene lookup returns CDR1 MGHDK and CDR2 SYGVNS. CDR3 size: 14 residues. Trimming pared 2 bases from V and 1 base from J, leaving 8 bases between. The CDR3 is CASSEGTGNTEAFF. The CDR3 DNA reads as TGTGCCAGCAGTGAAGGGACGGGGAACACTGAAGCTTTCTTT.

The chain combines TRBV10-3 with TRBJ1-6; TRBD1 might be the D (5 bases). Germline V lookup: CDR1 ENHRY, CDR2 SYGVKD. CDR3 length equals 13 residues. Deletions cut 11 bases from V and 8 bases from J, with 16 bases between. In nucleotides, the CDR3 is TGTGCCCTGCAGGCAGGGCGGGATTCACCCCTCCACTTT. It translates to CALQAGRDSPLHF.

V and J are TRBV18 and TRBJ2-7; the D gene is possibly TRBD1 (6 bases). V lost 0 bases and J lost 2, with 8 bases in between. Germline V gene sequence: CDR1 KGHSH, CDR2 LQKENI. CDR3 length equals 14 residues. CDR3 nucleotide sequence: TGTGCCAGCTCACCACCCAGGGGCGCCTACGAGCAGTACTTC. It is translated as CASSPPRGAYEQYF.

In nucleotides, the CDR3 is TGTGCCAGCAGCGTGAGCAGCTATGGCTACACCTTC. It translates to CASSVSSYGYTF. This chain connects TRBV7-2 to TRBJ1-2, with D unresolved. The CDR3 runs 12 residues. Germline CDR1 and CDR2: SGHTA and FQGNSA. The V and J ends lost 5 bases and 4 bases respectively, with 8 bases between them.

This chain joins TRBV5-4 and TRBJ2-5; D may be TRBD2 (6 bases). The V end was cut by 3 bases, the J end by 5 bases, with 17 bases between. The germline V gene encodes CDR1 SGHNT and CDR2 YYREEE (reference sequence). The CDR3 length is 15 residues. The CDR3 DNA follows: TGTGCCAGCAGCTCGTCTAGCGCCTCAGCGGAGACCCAGTACTTC. It codes for CASSSSSASAETQYF.

The chain links TRBV29-1 to TRBJ2-1; possibly TRBD1 for D (6 bases). Trimming cost V 7 bases and J 5 bases, with 12 bases left between them. Per the germline V gene, CDR1 is SQVTM and CDR2 is ANQGSEA. The CDR3 contains 12 residues. This CDR3 reads CSGRQEDNEQFF. CDR3 in DNA: TGCAGCGGAAGACAGGAGGACAATGAGCAGTTCTTC.

The V and J genes are TRBV2 and TRBJ1-1; 12 positions match TRBD1. CDR3 size: 16 residues. V was clipped by 6 bases and J by 0 bases; unmatched bases: 5. The V gene's germline CDR1 is SNHLY and CDR2 FYNNEI. The CDR3 here is CASRGQGAGMNTEAFF. The DNA of the CDR3 is TGTGCCAGCAGGGGACAGGGGGCGGGCATGAACACTGAAGCTTTCTTT.

The chain is built from TRBV5-1 and TRBJ2-7, with 15 bases that match TRBD2. Germline CDR1 is SGHRS and CDR2 is YFSETQ. This CDR3 has 18 residues. The trim removed 3 bases at V and 3 bases at J, leaving 10 bases unmatched. The CDR3 nucleotides are TGCGCCAGCAGCTCCCTCGGGACTAGCGGGGGGCCCCGCTACGAGCAGTACTTC. Translated: CASSSLGTSGGPRYEQYF. The full variable domain, rest sourced from reference TRBV5-1 and TRBJ2-7, is KAGVTQTPRYLIKTRGQQVTLSCSPISGHRSVSWYQQTPGQGLQFLFEYFSETQRNKGNFPGRFSGRQFSNSRSEMNVSTLELGDSALYLCASSSLGTSGGPRYEQYFGPGTRLTVT.

The genes are TRBV5-1 and TRBJ1-6; 8 nucleotides line up with TRBD1. CDR1 and CDR2 (germline): SGHRS, YFSETQ. The ends lost 1 base at V and 6 bases at J; junction bases unmatched: 3. The CDR3 extends over 15 amino acids. DNA of the CDR3: TGCGCCAGCAGCTTGACAGGACAGGGTAATTCACCCCTCCACTTT. Its protein product is CASSLTGQGNSPLHF.

The chain carries TRBV5-4 and TRBJ2-1; D remains unclear. Germline V gene data show CDR1 as SGHNT and CDR2 as YYREEE (reference sequence). V was clipped by 3 bases and J by 7 bases, with 11 bases between them. The CDR3 sequence is 13 residues long. The CDR3 spells CASSSMLGNEQFF. The CDR3 DNA follows: TGTGCCAGCAGCTCGATGTTGGGGAATGAGCAGTTCTTC.

J is TRBJ2-7 and V is TRBV4-1; D remains ambiguous. V lost 1 base and J lost 1, with 8 bases in between. This CDR3 region has 14 residues. Per germline, CDR1 MGHRA and CDR2 YSYEKL. CDR3 sequence: CASSQAGGSYEQYF. CDR3 nucleotide sequence: TGCGCCAGCAGCCAAGCCGGCGGATCCTACGAGCAGTACTTC.

This sequence joins TRBV13 and TRBJ1-6, with unresolved D. Germline lookup yields CDR1 PRHDT and CDR2 FYEKMQ (reference sequence). The V and J ends lost 4 bases and 5 bases respectively, with 15 bases between them. The CDR3 runs to 16 residues. DNA for the CDR3: TGTGCCAGCAGCTACCGCGGCGGTGGTGATAATTCACCCCTCCACTTT. As protein: CASSYRGGGDNSPLHF. Variable domain in full (rest from reference TRBV13 and TRBJ1-6): AAGVIQSPRHLIKEKRETATLKCYPIPRHDTVYWYQQGPGQDPQFLISFYEKMQSDKGSIPDRFSAQQFSDYHSELNMSSLELGDSALYFCASSYRGGGDNSPLHFGNGTRLTVT.

The V call is TRBV7-9, the J call TRBJ1-2; 7 positions agree with TRBD1. The CDR3 is 14 residues long. CDR1 is SEHNR and CDR2 is FQNEAQ in the germline V gene (reference sequence). V lost 5 bases to trimming and J lost 6 bases; unmatched junction nucleotides: 9. The CDR3: CASSTPSTGHGYTF. Here the CDR3 DNA reads TGTGCCAGCAGCACGCCCTCGACAGGGCATGGCTACACCTTC.

This chain joins TRBV11-2 and TRBJ1-1; tentative D call: TRBD1 (5 bases). Between the trimmed V and J ends, which lost 4 bases and 7 bases, there was a span of 19 bases. The CDR3 runs 15 residues. CDR1 is SGHAT and CDR2 is FQNNGV in the germline V gene. This CDR3 reads CASSSSLWGKGEAFF. In nucleotides, the CDR3 is TGTGCCAGCAGCTCCTCCTTATGGGGCAAAGGTGAAGCTTTCTTT.